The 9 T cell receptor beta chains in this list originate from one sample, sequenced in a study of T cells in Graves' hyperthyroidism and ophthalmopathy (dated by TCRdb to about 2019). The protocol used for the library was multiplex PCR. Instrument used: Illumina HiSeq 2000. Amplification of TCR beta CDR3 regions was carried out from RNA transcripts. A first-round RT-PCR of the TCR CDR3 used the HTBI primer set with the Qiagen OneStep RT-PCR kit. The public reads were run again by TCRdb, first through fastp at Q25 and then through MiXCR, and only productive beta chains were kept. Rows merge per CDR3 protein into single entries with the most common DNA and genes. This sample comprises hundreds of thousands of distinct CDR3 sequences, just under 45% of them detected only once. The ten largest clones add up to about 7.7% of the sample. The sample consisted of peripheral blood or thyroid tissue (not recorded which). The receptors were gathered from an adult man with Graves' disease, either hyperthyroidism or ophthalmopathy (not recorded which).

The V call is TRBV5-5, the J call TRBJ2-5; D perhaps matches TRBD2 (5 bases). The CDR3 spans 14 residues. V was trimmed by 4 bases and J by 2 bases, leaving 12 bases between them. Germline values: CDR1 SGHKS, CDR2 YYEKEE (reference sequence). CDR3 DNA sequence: TGTGCCAGCAGCCCCTCGGGGAATCAAGAGACCCAGTACTTC. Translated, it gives CASSPSGNQETQYF.

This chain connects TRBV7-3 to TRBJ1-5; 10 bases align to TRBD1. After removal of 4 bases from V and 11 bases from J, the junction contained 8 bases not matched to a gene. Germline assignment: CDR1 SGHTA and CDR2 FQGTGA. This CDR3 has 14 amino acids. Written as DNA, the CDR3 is TGTGCCAGCAGCTCGACAGGGGGCGATGAGACCCAGCATTTT. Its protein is CASSSTGGDETQHF.

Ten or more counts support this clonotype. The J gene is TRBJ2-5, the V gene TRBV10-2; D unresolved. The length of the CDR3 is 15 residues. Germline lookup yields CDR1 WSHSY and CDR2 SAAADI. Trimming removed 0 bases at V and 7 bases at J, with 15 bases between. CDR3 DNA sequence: TGCGCCAGCAGTGAGTCGGGTGGCGGAGTACGGACCCAGTACTTC. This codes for CASSESGGGVRTQYF.

The CDR3 sequence is CSASGGSLNQPQHF. CDR3 nucleotides: TGCAGTGCTAGTGGGGGTTCTCTAAATCAGCCCCAGCATTTT. The chain combines TRBV20-1 with TRBJ1-5; a weak D match, TRBD1 (5 bases). Germline CDR1 DFQATT, CDR2 SNEGSKA (reference sequence). The CDR3 is 14 residues long. Trimming stripped 3 bases from V and 4 bases from J, with 13 bases between.

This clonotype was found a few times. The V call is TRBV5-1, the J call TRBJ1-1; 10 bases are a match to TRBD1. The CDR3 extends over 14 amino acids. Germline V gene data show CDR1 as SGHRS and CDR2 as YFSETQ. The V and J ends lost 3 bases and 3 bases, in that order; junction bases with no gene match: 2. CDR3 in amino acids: CASSWGQGHTEAFF. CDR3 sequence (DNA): TGCGCCAGCAGCTGGGGACAGGGGCACACTGAAGCTTTCTTT.

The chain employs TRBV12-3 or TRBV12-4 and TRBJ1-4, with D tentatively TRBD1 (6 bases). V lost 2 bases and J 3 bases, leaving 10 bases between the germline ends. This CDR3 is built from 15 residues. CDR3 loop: CASSLLGQSNEKLFF. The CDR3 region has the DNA TGTGCCAGCAGTTTATTAGGACAGTCTAATGAAAAACTGTTTTTT.

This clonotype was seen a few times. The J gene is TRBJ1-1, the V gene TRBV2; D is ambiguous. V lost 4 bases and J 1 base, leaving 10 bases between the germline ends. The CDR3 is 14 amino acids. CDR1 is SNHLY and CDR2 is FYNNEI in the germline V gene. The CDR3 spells CASSATAGNTEAFF. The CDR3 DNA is TGTGCCAGCAGTGCTACCGCAGGGAACACTGAAGCTTTCTTT.

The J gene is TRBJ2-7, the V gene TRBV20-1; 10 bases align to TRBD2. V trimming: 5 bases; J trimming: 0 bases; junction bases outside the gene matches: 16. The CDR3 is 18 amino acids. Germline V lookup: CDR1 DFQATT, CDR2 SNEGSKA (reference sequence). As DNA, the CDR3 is TGCAGTGCTCAAGAATTACAAACCGGGACTAGCGACTCCTACGAGCAGTACTTC. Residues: CSAQELQTGTSDSYEQYF.

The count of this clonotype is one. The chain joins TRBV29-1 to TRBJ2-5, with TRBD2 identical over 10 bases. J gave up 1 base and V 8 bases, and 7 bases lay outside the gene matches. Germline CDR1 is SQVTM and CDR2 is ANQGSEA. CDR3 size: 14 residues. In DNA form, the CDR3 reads TGCAGCATCTCCGGGACTAGCGTCCAAGAGACCCAGTACTTC. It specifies CSISGTSVQETQYF.